The sequence of this T cell receptor (beta chain) was determined in a study of blood T cell repertoires in COVID-19. Repertoires were generated with immunoSEQ multiplex PCR, while TCRdb's copy carries only in-frame clones and drops some. The data hold 200,000 to 250,000 clones, with about 90% observed a single time. Germline V gene data show CDR1 as GTSNPN and CDR2 as SVGIG (reference sequence). CDR3 length: 15 amino acids. After removal of 4 bases from V and 7 bases from J, the junction contained 12 bases not matched to a gene. Source material: peripheral blood. The TCR comes from a woman aged 45-59 years with acute or convalescent COVID-19. The chain couples TRBV30 to TRBJ2-3, with 9 bases that match TRBD2. The CDR3 loop is CAWNTGTSYIYTQYF. CDR3 bases: TGTGCCTGGAATACCGGGACTAGCTACATATATACGCAGTATTTT.